The source of this T cell receptor beta chain is a study of beta chain features in type 1 diabetes. At the level of the study: Comparable age, gender and cell yields were observed in patients relative to healthy donors.

Comments on this clone: Its antigen is as yet unknown.

Blood was drawn once from each donor into heparinised tubes. The draws averaged approximately 120 mL. All of the sorted populations showed purity greater than 95%. Study-wide points: It was among patients, rather than healthy donors, that naive, central memory and Treg TCRB repertoires appeared more similar. Patients with Type 1 diabetes showed moderately but significantly shorter TCRB CDR3s in all four CD4+ subsets.

The whole isolated RNA underwent reverse transcription, so sequencing captured expressed TCRB transcripts. Sequencing was performed with immunoSEQ multiplex PCR; in TCRdb, only in-frame clones are kept and a portion is missing. The sample lists hundreds of thousands of clones, about an eighth occurring once. V was pared by 11 bases and J by 5 bases, with 7 bases of the junction left unmatched. Per the germline V gene, CDR1 is ENHRY and CDR2 is SYGVKD. This CDR3 is 12 amino acids long. This receptor was taken from a man between 18 and 29 years old with type 1 diabetes. This chain uses TRBV10-3 with TRBJ1-1; 8 positions agree with TRBD1. The sequenced sample was naive CD4+ T cells from blood. The CDR3 DNA reads TGTGCCTCCGACAGGGGAGGGACTGAAGCTTTCTTT. Its translation: CASDRGGTEAFF.